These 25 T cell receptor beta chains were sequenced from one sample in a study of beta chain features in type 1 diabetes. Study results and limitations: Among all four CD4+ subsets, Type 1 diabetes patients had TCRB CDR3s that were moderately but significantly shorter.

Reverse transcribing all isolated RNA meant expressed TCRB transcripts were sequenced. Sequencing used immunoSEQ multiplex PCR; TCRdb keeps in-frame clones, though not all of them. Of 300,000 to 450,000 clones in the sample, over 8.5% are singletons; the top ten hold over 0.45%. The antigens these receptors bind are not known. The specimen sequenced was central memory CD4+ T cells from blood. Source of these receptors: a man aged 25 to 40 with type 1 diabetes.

The CDR3 nucleotides read TGTGCCAGTAGTATCGTCACAGGGTCCCCCTACGAGCAGTACTTC. This sequence encodes CASSIVTGSPYEQYF. This chain connects TRBV19 to TRBJ2-7; maybe TRBD1 (6 bases). CDR3 size: 15 residues. CDR1 is LNHDA, CDR2 SQIVND, per germline (reference sequence). V lost 3 bases, J lost 2 bases, and 14 bases lay in between.

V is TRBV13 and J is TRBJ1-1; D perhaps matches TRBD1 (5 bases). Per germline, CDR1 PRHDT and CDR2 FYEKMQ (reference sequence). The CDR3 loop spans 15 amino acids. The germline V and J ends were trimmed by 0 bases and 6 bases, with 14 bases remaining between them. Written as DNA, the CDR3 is TGTGCCAGCAGCTTAGGGTCGGGGACGGTATCTGAAGCTTTCTTT. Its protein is CASSLGSGTVSEAFF. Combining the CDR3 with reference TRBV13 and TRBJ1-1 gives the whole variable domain AAGVIQSPRHLIKEKRETATLKCYPIPRHDTVYWYQQGPGQDPQFLISFYEKMQSDKGSIPDRFSAQQFSDYHSELNMSSLELGDSALYFCASSLGSGTVSEAFFGQGTRLTVV.

The CDR3 DNA follows: TGCGCCAGCAACGAGAGGGAGCCCCCAGATACGCAGTATTTT. It specifies CASNEREPPDTQYF. J is TRBJ2-3 and V is TRBV5-1; D might be TRBD2 (5 bases). Germline V gene data show CDR1 as SGHRS and CDR2 as YFSETQ. This CDR3 is built from 14 residues. V was shortened by 6 bases and J by 4 bases, with 15 bases between the two germline ends.

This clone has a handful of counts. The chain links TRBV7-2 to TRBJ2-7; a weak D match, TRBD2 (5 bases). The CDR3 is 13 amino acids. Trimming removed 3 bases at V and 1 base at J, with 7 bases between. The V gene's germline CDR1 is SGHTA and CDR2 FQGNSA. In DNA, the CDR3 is TGTGCCAGCAGCTTTAGGGAGTCCTACGAGCAGTACTTC. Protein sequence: CASSFRESYEQYF.

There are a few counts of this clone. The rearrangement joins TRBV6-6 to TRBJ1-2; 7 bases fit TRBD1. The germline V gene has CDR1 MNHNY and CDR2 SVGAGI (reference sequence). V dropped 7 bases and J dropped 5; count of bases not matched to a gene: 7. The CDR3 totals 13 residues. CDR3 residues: CASTPGQPYGYTF. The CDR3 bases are TGTGCCAGCACCCCGGGACAGCCTTATGGCTACACCTTC.

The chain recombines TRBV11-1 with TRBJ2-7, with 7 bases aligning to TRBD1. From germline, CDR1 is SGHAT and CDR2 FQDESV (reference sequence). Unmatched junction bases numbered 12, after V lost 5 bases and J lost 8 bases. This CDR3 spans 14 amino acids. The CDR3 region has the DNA TGTGCCAGCAGCCCGACAGGGCCCCTCGGGCAGCAGTACTTC. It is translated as CASSPTGPLGQQYF.

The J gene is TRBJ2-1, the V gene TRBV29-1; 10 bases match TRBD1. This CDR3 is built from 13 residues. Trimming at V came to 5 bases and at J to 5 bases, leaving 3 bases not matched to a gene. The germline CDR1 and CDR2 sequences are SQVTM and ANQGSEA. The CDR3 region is CSVPDRGHNEQFF. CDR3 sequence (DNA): TGCAGCGTTCCTGACAGGGGGCACAATGAGCAGTTCTTC.

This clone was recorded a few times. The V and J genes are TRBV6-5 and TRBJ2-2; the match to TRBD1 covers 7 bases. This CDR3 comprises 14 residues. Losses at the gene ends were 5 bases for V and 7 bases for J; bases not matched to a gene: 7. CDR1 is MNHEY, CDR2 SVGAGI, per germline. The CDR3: CASSKQGSGGELFF. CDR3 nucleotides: TGTGCCAGCAGTAAACAGGGGTCAGGCGGGGAGCTGTTTTTT.

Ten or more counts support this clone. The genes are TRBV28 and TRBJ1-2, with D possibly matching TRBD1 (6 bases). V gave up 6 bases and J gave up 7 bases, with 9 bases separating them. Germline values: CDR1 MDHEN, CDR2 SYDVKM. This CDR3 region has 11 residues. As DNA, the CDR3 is TGTGCCAGCAGAACAGGGCCTGGCTACACCTTC. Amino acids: CASRTGPGYTF.

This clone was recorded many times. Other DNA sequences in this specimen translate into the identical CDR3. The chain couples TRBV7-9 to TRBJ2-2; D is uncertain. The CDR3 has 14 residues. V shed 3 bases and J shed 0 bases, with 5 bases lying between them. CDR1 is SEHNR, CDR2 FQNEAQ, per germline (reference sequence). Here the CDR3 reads CASSLGSNTGELFF. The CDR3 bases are TGTGCCAGCAGCTTGGGGTCGAACACCGGGGAGCTGTTTTTT.

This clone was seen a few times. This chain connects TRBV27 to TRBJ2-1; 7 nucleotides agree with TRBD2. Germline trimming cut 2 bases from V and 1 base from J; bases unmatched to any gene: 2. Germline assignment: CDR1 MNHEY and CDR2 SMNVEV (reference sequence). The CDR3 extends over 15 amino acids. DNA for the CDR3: TGTGCCAGCAGTTTAGGCGGGAGATCCTACAATGAGCAGTTCTTC. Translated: CASSLGGRSYNEQFF.

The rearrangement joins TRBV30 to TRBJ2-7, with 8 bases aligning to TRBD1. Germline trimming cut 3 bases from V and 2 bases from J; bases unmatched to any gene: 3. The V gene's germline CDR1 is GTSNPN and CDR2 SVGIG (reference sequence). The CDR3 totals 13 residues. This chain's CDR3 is CAWRRDRPYEQYF. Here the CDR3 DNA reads TGTGCCTGGAGAAGGGACAGGCCCTACGAGCAGTACTTC.

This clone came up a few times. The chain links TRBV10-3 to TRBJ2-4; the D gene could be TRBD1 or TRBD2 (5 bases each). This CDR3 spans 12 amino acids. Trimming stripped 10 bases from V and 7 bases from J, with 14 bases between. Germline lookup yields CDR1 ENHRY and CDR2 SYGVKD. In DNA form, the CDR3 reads TGTGCCAGCAGCGCAGGGACGAACATTCAGTACTTC. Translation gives CASSAGTNIQYF.

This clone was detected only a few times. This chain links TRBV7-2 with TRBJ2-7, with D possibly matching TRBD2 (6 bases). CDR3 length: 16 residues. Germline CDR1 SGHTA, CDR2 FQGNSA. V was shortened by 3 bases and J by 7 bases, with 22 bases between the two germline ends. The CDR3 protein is CASSFIGFQGLGEQYF. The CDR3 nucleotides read TGTGCCAGCAGCTTTATAGGTTTCCAGGGACTGGGGGAGCAGTACTTC.

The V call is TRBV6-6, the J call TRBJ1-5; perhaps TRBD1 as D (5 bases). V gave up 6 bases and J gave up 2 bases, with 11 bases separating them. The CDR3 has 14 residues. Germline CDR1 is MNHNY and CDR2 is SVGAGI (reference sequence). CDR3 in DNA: TGTGCCAGCAGCGCAGGGAATGGCAATCAGCCCCAGCATTTT. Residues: CASSAGNGNQPQHF.

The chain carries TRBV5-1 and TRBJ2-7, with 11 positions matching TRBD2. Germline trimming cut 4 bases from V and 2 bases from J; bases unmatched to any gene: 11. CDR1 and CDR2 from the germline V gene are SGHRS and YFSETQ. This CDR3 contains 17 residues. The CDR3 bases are TGCGCCAGCAGCCCCTTATCCGGGACTAGCGGAACCTACGAGCAGTACTTC. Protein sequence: CASSPLSGTSGTYEQYF. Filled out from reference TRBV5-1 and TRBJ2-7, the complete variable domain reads KAGVTQTPRYLIKTRGQQVTLSCSPISGHRSVSWYQQTPGQGLQFLFEYFSETQRNKGNFPGRFSGRQFSNSRSEMNVSTLELGDSALYLCASSPLSGTSGTYEQYFGPGTRLTVT.

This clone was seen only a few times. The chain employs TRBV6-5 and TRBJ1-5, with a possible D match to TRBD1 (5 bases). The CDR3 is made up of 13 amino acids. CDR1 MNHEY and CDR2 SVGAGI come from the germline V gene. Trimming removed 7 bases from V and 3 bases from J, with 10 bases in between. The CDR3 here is CASTRDFNQPQHF. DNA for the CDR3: TGTGCCAGCACCCGGGACTTCAATCAGCCCCAGCATTTT.

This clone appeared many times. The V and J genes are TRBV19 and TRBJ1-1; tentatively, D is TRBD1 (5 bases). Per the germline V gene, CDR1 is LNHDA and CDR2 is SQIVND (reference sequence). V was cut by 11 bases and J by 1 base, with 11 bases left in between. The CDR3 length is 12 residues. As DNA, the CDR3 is TGTGCCGGAAGGGGATCGAACACTGAAGCTTTCTTT. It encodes CAGRGSNTEAFF.

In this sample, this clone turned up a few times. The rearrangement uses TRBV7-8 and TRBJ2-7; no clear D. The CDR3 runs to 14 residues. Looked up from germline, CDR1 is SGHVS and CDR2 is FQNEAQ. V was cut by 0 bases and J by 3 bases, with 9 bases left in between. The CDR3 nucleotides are TGTGCCAGCAGCTTAGCGGGAATCAACTACGAGCAGTACTTC. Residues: CASSLAGINYEQYF.

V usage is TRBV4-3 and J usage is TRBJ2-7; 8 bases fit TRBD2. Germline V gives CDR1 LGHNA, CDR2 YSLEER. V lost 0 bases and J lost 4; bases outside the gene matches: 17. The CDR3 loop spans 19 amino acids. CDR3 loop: CASSQDWSGPREVWYEQYF. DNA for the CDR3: TGCGCCAGCAGCCAAGATTGGTCGGGGCCGCGGGAGGTTTGGTACGAGCAGTACTTC.

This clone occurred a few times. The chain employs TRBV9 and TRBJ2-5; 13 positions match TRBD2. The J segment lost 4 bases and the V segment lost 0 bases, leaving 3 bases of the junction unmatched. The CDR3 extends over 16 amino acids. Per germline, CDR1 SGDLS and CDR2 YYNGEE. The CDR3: CASSVGTSGRGETQYF. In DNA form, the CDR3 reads TGTGCCAGCAGCGTAGGGACTAGCGGGAGAGGAGAGACCCAGTACTTC.

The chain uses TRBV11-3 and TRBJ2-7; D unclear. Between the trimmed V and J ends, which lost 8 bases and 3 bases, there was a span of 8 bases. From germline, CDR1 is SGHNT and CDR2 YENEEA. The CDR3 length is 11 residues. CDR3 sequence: CASGWGYEQYF. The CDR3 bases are TGTGCCAGCGGTTGGGGCTACGAGCAGTACTTC.

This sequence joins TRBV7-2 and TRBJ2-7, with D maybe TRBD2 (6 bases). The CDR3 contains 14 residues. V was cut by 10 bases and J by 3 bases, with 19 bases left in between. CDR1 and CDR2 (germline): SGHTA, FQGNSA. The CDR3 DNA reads TGTGCCACCCACCTCCCGGTTAGCGGCTACGAGCAGTACTTC. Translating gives CATHLPVSGYEQYF.

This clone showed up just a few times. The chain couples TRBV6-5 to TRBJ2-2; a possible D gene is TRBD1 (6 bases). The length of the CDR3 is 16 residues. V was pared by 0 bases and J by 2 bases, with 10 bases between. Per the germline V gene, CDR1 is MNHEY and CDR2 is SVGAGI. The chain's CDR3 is CASSYSYRVNTGELFF. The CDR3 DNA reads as TGTGCCAGCAGTTACTCGTACAGGGTAAACACCGGGGAGCTGTTTTTT.

Here the CDR3 reads CASTKTSGSQETQYF. The CDR3 DNA follows: TGCGCCAGTACCAAGACTAGCGGCTCTCAAGAGACCCAGTACTTC. The chain links TRBV4-1 to TRBJ2-5, with 9 nucleotides matching TRBD2. Trimming at V came to 9 bases and at J to 2 bases, leaving 10 bases not matched to a gene. This CDR3 is built from 15 residues. Germline lookup yields CDR1 MGHRA and CDR2 YSYEKL.